The clone carrying this T cell receptor beta chain has only a few counts. What it recognizes is unknown. The germline V gene encodes CDR1 SGHTA and CDR2 FQGNSA. The CDR3 loop spans 16 amino acids. V gave up 2 bases and J gave up 3 bases, with 14 bases separating them. This record comes from a study of identical twins' blood T cells. Study observations and caveats: Out-of-frame TCRbeta clonotypes reportedly had markedly more similar V usage in twins than unrelated donors.

TCR cDNA libraries were made from RNA using a previously described, modified protocol. Both ends of each TCR cDNA library bore sample-specific barcodes. TCRdb independently ran MiXCR on the 5' RACE reads; one entry per CDR3 protein. The table records hundreds of thousands of distinct CDR3 sequences, more than 25% of them present only once. Donors were six healthy women in three monozygous twin pairs. This rearrangement joins TRBV7-2 to TRBJ1-5, with D possibly TRBD1 on 5 matching bases. The sequence was collected from a woman aged 18-55 years in good health. The material sequenced was PBMCs. CDR3 loop: CASSLTIGGVNQPQHF. CDR3 in DNA: TGTGCCAGCAGCTTAACTATCGGGGGGGTCAATCAGCCCCAGCATTTT.